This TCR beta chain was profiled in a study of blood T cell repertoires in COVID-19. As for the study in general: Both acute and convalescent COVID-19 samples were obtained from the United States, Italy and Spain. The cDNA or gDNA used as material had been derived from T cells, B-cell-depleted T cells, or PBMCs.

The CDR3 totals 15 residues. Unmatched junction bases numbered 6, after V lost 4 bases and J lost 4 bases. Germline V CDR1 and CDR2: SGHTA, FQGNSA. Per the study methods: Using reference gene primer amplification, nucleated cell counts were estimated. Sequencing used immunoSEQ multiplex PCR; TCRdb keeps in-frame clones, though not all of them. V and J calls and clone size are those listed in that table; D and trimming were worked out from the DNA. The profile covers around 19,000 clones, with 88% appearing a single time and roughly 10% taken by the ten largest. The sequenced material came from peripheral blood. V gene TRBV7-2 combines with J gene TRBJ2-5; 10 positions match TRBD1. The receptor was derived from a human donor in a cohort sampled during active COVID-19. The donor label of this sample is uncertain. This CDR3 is CASSSETGGGETQYF. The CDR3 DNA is TGTGCCAGCAGCTCCGAGACAGGGGGCGGAGAGACCCAGTACTTC. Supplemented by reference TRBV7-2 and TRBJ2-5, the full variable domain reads GAGVSQSPSNKVTEKGKDVELRCDPISGHTALYWYRQSLGQGLEFLIYFQGNSAPDKSGLPSDRFSAERTGGSVSTLTIQRTQQEDSAVYLCASSSETGGGETQYFGPGTRLLVL.